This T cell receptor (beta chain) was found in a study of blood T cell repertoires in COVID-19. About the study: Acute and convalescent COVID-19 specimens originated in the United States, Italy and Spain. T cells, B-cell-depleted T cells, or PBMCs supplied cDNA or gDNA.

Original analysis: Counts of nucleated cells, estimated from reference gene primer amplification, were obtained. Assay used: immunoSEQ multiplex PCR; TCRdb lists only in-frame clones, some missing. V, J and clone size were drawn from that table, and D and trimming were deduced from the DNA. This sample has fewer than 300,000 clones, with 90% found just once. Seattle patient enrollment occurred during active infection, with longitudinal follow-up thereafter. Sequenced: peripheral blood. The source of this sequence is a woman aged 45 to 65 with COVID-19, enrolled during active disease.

Here the CDR3 DNA reads TGTGCCACCAGTGTATCGGGAGGGGGTCTAGATACGCAGTATTTT. It is translated as CATSVSGGGLDTQYF. The chain has TRBV24-1 and TRBJ2-3; TRBD2 agrees at 8 bases. This CDR3 has 15 amino acids. Per germline, CDR1 KGHDR and CDR2 SFDVKD. J lost 5 bases, V lost 5 bases, and 8 bases had no gene match.